This note documents a single T cell receptor (beta chain) sequence. The cohort comprised adults aged 18 to 89 years residing in 20 to 30 US areas. CDR1 is LNHDA, CDR2 SQIVND, per germline (reference sequence). Trimming at V came to 4 bases and at J to 1 base, leaving 16 bases not matched to a gene. This CDR3 is built from 21 residues. The data derive from a study of blood T cell repertoires in COVID-19. Assay used: immunoSEQ multiplex PCR; TCRdb lists only in-frame clones, some missing. The sample has more than 200,000 clones, roughly 87% seen once. This clonotype was obtained from a woman aged 25 to 39 with acute COVID-19. Sequencing used PBMCs or T cells enriched from blood (not recorded which). The J gene is TRBJ2-2, the V gene TRBV19; 12 bases are shared with TRBD2. CDR3 DNA sequence: TGTGCCAGTAGTAGGAGCAGGGCTAGCGGGAGGGCTACTGAGAACACCGGGGAGCTGTTTTTT. Protein product: CASSRSRASGRATENTGELFF.